This TCR beta chain was profiled in a study of blood T cell repertoires in COVID-19. Study-level information: Sites across the United States, Italy and Spain contributed samples from acute and convalescent COVID-19. The analysed material was cDNA or gDNA that came from T cells, B-cell-depleted T cells, or PBMCs.

V was cut by 4 bases and J by 4 bases, with 11 bases left in between. The CDR3 consists of 13 residues. Germline lookup yields CDR1 SGHRS and CDR2 YFSETQ. Study processing details: From reference gene primer amplification, estimates of nucleated cell counts were derived. Here immunoSEQ multiplex PCR was the method, and the copy in TCRdb shows in-frame clones only, minus some. V and J calls and clone size are given by that table; D and trimming were obtained from the DNA. Of fewer than 250,000 clones listed, 82% are singletons. The V call is TRBV5-1, the J call TRBJ1-2; a weak D match, TRBD1 (6 bases). The TCR originated in a woman aged 65 to 85 with acute or convalescent COVID-19. The sequenced material came from peripheral blood. The CDR3 reads CASSLETGYGYTF. In DNA, the CDR3 is TGCGCCAGCAGCCTCGAGACAGGCTATGGCTACACCTTC.